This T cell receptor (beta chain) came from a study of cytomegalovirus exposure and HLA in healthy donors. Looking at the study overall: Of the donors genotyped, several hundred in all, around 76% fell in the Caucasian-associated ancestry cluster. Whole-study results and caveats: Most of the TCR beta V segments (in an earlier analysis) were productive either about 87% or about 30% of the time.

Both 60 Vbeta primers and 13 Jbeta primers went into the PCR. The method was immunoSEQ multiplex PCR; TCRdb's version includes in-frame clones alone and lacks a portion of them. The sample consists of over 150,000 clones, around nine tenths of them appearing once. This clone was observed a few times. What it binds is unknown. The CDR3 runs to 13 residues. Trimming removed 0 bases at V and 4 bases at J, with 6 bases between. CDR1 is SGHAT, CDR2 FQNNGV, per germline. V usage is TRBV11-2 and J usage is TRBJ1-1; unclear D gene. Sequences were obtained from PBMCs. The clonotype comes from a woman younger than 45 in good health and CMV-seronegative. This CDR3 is CASSLEQATEAFF. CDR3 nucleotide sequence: TGTGCCAGCAGCTTAGAGCAGGCCACTGAAGCTTTCTTT.